Following are 17 T cell receptor beta chains from one sample sequenced in a study of blood T cell repertoires in COVID-19. The assay was immunoSEQ multiplex PCR, and TCRdb's table has in-frame clones only and misses some. The sample holds around 150,000 clones; about 86% are singletons and the top ten take less than 3.5%. The sample consisted of peripheral blood. These receptors were collected from a man in his 70s with acute or convalescent COVID-19.

The V and J genes are TRBV18 and TRBJ2-1, with 12 bases lining up with TRBD2. CDR1 and CDR2 (germline): KGHSH, LQKENI. The CDR3 covers 16 residues. Trimming cost V 8 bases and J 4 bases; bases outside gene matches: 9. The chain's CDR3 is CASRLAGAPKYNEQFF. The CDR3 coding sequence is TGTGCCAGCAGACTAGCGGGAGCCCCAAAATACAATGAGCAGTTCTTC.

The chain's CDR3 is CASSVVTGGPDEQFF. The CDR3 DNA reads as TGTGCCAGCAGCGTAGTAACGGGAGGGCCGGATGAGCAGTTCTTC. This sequence joins TRBV9 and TRBJ2-1, with TRBD2 matching 8 bases. The V segment lost 0 bases and the J segment 8 bases; nucleotides outside the gene matches: 7. In germline, CDR1 is SGDLS, CDR2 YYNGEE. The CDR3 is 15 amino acids.

CDR3 amino acids: CASSLGQGWADTQYF. As DNA, the CDR3 is TGTGCCAGCAGCTTAGGGCAGGGGTGGGCAGATACGCAGTATTTT. This chain connects TRBV7-2 to TRBJ2-3, with D maybe TRBD1 (6 bases). V lost 1 base, J lost 4 bases, and 12 bases lay in between. This CDR3 is built from 15 residues. The germline V gene encodes CDR1 SGHTA and CDR2 FQGNSA. The full variable domain, completed using reference TRBV7-2 and TRBJ2-3, is GAGVSQSPSNKVTEKGKDVELRCDPISGHTALYWYRQSLGQGLEFLIYFQGNSAPDKSGLPSDRFSAERTGGSVSTLTIQRTQQEDSAVYLCASSLGQGWADTQYFGPGTRLTVL.

V is TRBV19 and J is TRBJ2-2; tentatively, D is TRBD2 (5 bases). Looked up from germline, CDR1 is LNHDA and CDR2 is SQIVND (reference sequence). The CDR3 has 18 amino acids. V lost 3 bases, J lost 0 bases, and 17 bases lay in between. Here the CDR3 DNA reads TGTGCCAGTAGTATCATCCTTTCGGGCGGGTCGAACACCGGGGAGCTGTTTTTT. It is translated as CASSIILSGGSNTGELFF.

The V and J genes are TRBV6-1 and TRBJ2-2, with 7 positions matching TRBD1. Germline V gene lookup returns CDR1 MNHNS and CDR2 SASEGT. The junction had 4 bases not matched to a gene; V was cut back by 1 base and J by 5 bases. The CDR3 extends over 15 amino acids. Here the CDR3 reads CASSEDRGPTGELFF. Here the CDR3 DNA reads TGTGCCAGCAGTGAAGACAGGGGTCCGACCGGGGAGCTGTTTTTT.

The chain has TRBV7-6 and TRBJ2-5, with a weak D call TRBD1 (6 bases). Between the trimmed V and J ends, which lost 1 base and 2 bases, there was a span of 11 bases. This CDR3 comprises 15 residues. The germline V gene encodes CDR1 SGHVS and CDR2 FNYEAQ. The CDR3 coding sequence is TGTGCCAGCAGCTTAGGGACAGCTTTACAAGAGACCCAGTACTTC. This codes for CASSLGTALQETQYF.

J is TRBJ1-1 and V is TRBV30, with a tentative D call TRBD1 (6 bases). The length of the CDR3 is 12 residues. With 4 bases removed from V and 4 bases from J, the gap between germline ends came to 10 bases. CDR1 and CDR2 (germline): GTSNPN, SVGIG (reference sequence). This chain's CDR3 is CAWTQGPTEAFF. CDR3 in DNA: TGTGCCTGGACACAGGGCCCCACTGAAGCTTTCTTT.

This clone was detected only a few times. V and J are TRBV11-3 and TRBJ1-4; D gene ambiguous. The CDR3 contains 15 residues. Germline CDR1 SGHNT, CDR2 YENEEA. Trimming cost V 6 bases and J 3 bases, with 14 bases left between them. CDR3 in amino acids: CASSFSSAPNEKLFF. The CDR3 DNA is TGTGCCAGCAGTTTCTCATCCGCGCCTAATGAAAAACTGTTTTTT.

This chain joins TRBV5-8 and TRBJ2-7; D perhaps matches TRBD2 (5 bases). The V and J ends lost 0 bases and 0 bases respectively, with 13 bases between them. There are 16 residues in the CDR3. CDR1 is SGHTS, CDR2 YDEGEE, per germline. Here the CDR3 reads CASSLGSRAFSYEQYF. The DNA for the CDR3 is TGTGCCAGCAGCTTGGGTTCGCGGGCGTTCTCCTACGAGCAGTACTTC. The full variable domain, its missing parts supplied by reference TRBV5-8 and TRBJ2-7, is EAGVTQSPTHLIKTRGQQATLRCSPISGHTSVYWYQQALGLGLQFLLWYDEGEERNRGNFPPRFSGRQFPNYSSELNVNALELEDSALYLCASSLGSRAFSYEQYFGPGTRLTVT.

This chain uses TRBV6-6 with TRBJ2-7, with D hard to call. The CDR3 is 15 residues long. From germline, CDR1 is MNHNY and CDR2 SVGAGI (reference sequence). The V gene lost 0 bases and the J gene lost 2 bases, with 11 bases spanning the gap. CDR3 nucleotides: TGTGCCAGCAGTTACTCATACCCAGTAACCTACGAGCAGTACTTC. Translating gives CASSYSYPVTYEQYF.

The CDR3 DNA reads as TGTGCCAGCAAGGGACAGTCCTACAATGAGCAGTTCTTC. It is translated as CASKGQSYNEQFF. V and J are TRBV2 and TRBJ2-1, with 7 bases matching TRBD1. Germline CDR1 reads SNHLY; CDR2 reads FYNNEI. V lost 7 bases to trimming and J lost 1 base; unmatched junction nucleotides: 1. CDR3 length: 13 amino acids. Drawing the rest from reference TRBV2 and TRBJ2-1, the complete variable domain is EPEVTQTPSHQVTQMGQEVILRCVPISNHLYFYWYRQILGQKVEFLVSFYNNEISEKSEIFDDQFSVERPDGSNFTLKIRSTKLEDSAMYFCASKGQSYNEQFFGPGTRLTVL.

This clone came up once. The junction and the germline gene differ at one end; a read error may be behind it. The CDR3 loop is CASSLTSGSEYTQYF. In DNA, the CDR3 is TGTGCCAGCAGCCTAACTAGCGGGAGCGAGTATACGCAGTATTTT. J is TRBJ2-3 and V is TRBV7-3; 11 positions match TRBD2. The CDR3 covers 15 residues. Germline CDR1 reads SGHTA; CDR2 reads FQGTGA.

This chain links TRBV4-3 with TRBJ1-4; 9 positions agree with TRBD1. The V and J ends lost 1 base and 7 bases, in that order; junction bases with no gene match: 4. This CDR3 has 15 amino acids. The germline CDR1 and CDR2 sequences are LGHNA and YSLEER. CDR3: CASSQVGQGLEKLFF. In nucleotides, the CDR3 is TGCGCCAGCAGCCAAGTCGGACAGGGGCTTGAAAAACTGTTTTTT.

The chain has TRBV30 and TRBJ2-1, with D unresolved. CDR3 size: 12 residues. Germline loops: CDR1 GTSNPN, CDR2 SVGIG (reference sequence). V was clipped by 4 bases and J by 8 bases, with 12 bases between them. CDR3 nucleotide sequence: TGTGCCTGGAATCGGCGCGGCCATGAGCAGTTCTTC. Residues: CAWNRRGHEQFF.

The J gene is TRBJ1-4, the V gene TRBV27, with D possibly matching TRBD1 (5 bases). Deletions cut 5 bases from V and 5 bases from J, with 12 bases between. Germline CDR1 and CDR2: MNHEY and SMNVEV (reference sequence). This CDR3 contains 14 residues. CDR3 protein: CASSQGTPNEKLFF. CDR3 DNA sequence: TGTGCCAGCAGTCAAGGGACTCCGAATGAAAAACTGTTTTTT. The full variable domain, with the rest looked up from reference TRBV27 and TRBJ1-4, is EAQVTQNPRYLITVTGKKLTVTCSQNMNHEYMSWYRQDPGLGLRQIYYSMNVEVTDKGDVPEGYKVSRKEKRNFPLILESPSPNQTSLYFCASSQGTPNEKLFFGSGTQLSVL.

The gene calls are TRBV28 and TRBJ2-1; 10 nucleotides match TRBD2. V shed 5 bases, J shed 0 bases, and the junction held 7 bases outside the gene matches. The CDR3 is made up of 17 amino acids. Germline values: CDR1 MDHEN, CDR2 SYDVKM. The CDR3 sequence is CASSTASSGSSYNEQFF. The CDR3 DNA follows: TGTGCCAGCAGTACCGCCTCTAGCGGGAGCTCCTACAATGAGCAGTTCTTC.

The chain combines TRBV5-1 with TRBJ1-2, with D unclear. Germline V gene lookup returns CDR1 SGHRS and CDR2 YFSETQ. V dropped 4 bases and J dropped 1 base, with 11 bases sitting between them. The CDR3 runs 14 residues. The CDR3 loop reads CASSASYSNYGYTF. The CDR3 DNA sequence: TGCGCCAGCAGCGCTAGCTACAGTAACTATGGCTACACCTTC.